This TCR beta chain was profiled in a study of T cells in localized non-small cell lung cancer. Broader study findings: Adjacent lung held a median around 58 of the top 100 tumor clones. The study found T cell clonality highest in uninvolved adjacent lung, above tumor. Elevated circulating T cell density in blood was associated with longer overall survival.

This CDR3 contains 17 residues. Germline CDR1 reads SGDLS; CDR2 reads YYNGEE. Trimming cost V 1 base and J 7 bases; bases outside gene matches: 9. The data were produced by immunoSEQ multiplex PCR, yet TCRdb's version contains in-frame clones alone and is incomplete. The sample lists around 41,000 clones, roughly 86% occurring once. For this clone: Its antigen remains unknown.

V usage is TRBV9 and J usage is TRBJ2-2, with TRBD2 matching 11 bases. The source material was peripheral blood, sampled before any cancer treatment. This sequence originates from a man aged 35 to 69 with stage I lung adenocarcinoma. CDR3 sequence: CASSVSLAGGGNGELFF. The CDR3 DNA reads TGTGCCAGCAGCGTAAGCCTAGCGGGAGGCGGGAACGGGGAGCTGTTTTTT.